This T cell receptor beta chain was captured by sequencing in a study of T cell changes during pregnancy in multiple sclerosis. Repertoires were generated with immunoSEQ multiplex PCR, while TCRdb's copy carries only in-frame clones and drops some. The repertoire has tens of thousands of clones, about 91% of them found once; the top ten carry 0.7% to 1%. This CDR3 contains 17 residues. J gave up 5 bases and V 1 base, and 11 bases lay outside the gene matches. Germline CDR1 is KGHSH and CDR2 is LQKENI. The receptor was isolated from a female donor with multiple sclerosis, enrolled in a pregnancy study. This chain uses TRBV18 with TRBJ2-3, with 8 bases lining up with TRBD1. The specimen was peripheral blood, collected in the first trimester of pregnancy. CDR3 DNA sequence: TGTGCCAGCTCACCACAAAGGGGGACAGGCAGAGAAGATACGCAGTATTTT. Its translation: CASSPQRGTGREDTQYF.